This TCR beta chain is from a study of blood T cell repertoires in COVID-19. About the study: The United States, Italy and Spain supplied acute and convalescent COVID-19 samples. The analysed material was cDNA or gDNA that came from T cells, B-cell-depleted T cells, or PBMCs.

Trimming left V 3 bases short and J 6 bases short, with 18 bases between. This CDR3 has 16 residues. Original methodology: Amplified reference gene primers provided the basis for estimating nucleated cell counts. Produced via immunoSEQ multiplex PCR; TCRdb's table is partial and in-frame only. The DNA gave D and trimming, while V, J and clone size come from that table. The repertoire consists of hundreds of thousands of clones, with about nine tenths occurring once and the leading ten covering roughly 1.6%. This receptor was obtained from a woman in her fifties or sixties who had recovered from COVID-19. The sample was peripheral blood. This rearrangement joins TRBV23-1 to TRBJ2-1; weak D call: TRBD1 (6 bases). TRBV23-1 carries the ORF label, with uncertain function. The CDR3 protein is CASSQTPGARANEQFF. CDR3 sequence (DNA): TGCGCCAGCAGTCAGACACCAGGGGCGCGGGCCAATGAGCAGTTCTTC.